This T cell receptor (beta chain) was identified in a study of response to subunit inactivated influenza vaccine. The CDR3 runs 15 residues. V was shortened by 5 bases and J by 4 bases, with 15 bases between the two germline ends. One entry per CDR3 protein results from TCRdb running MiXCR on the RT-PCR reads. The table records about 500,000 distinct CDR3 sequences, about 15% of them present only once. The TCR sequence derives from a man between 50 and 69 years old who received an inactivated influenza vaccine. J is TRBJ1-5 and V is TRBV12-3 or TRBV12-4, with D possibly matching TRBD1 (5 bases). The specimen comprised CD4+ T cells sorted from PBMCs, sampled about 23 months after vaccination. The CDR3 DNA follows: TGTGCCAGCAGTCTACAAGGGGAGTCGAATCAGCCCCAGCATTTT. Residues: CASSLQGESNQPQHF.